Presented here are 15 T cell receptor beta chains from one specimen sequenced in a study of blood T cells in healthy people across ages. Primers used in a second PCR of about 6 to 12 cycles were a sample-barcoded 5' primer and a J-beta primer mix. MiXCR, run by TCRdb on the 5' RACE reads, gives a single entry per CDR3 protein. This repertoire shows fewer than 1.5 million distinct CDR3 sequences, around 39% found once; its top ten account for approximately 7.9%. The material sequenced was blood. These receptors were collected from a woman younger than 30 in good health.

The rearrangement joins TRBV12-5 to TRBJ2-1; 12 positions agree with TRBD2. After removal of 1 base from V and 8 bases from J, the junction contained 9 bases not matched to a gene. Looked up from germline, CDR1 is LGHNT and CDR2 is FRNRAP. This CDR3 spans 17 amino acids. The CDR3 reads CASGLGASGGAFDEQFF. Here the CDR3 DNA reads TGTGCTAGTGGTTTGGGGGCTAGCGGGGGGGCCTTCGATGAGCAGTTCTTC.

This clonotype was recorded a few times. CDR3: CAIKGPSGSSTDTQYF. CDR3 bases: TGTGCCATCAAGGGGCCTAGCGGATCTAGCACAGATACGCAGTATTTT. The chain couples TRBV10-3 to TRBJ2-3; 7 positions agree with TRBD2. V was pared by 7 bases and J by 0 bases, with 10 bases of the junction left unmatched. The germline CDR1 and CDR2 sequences are ENHRY and SYGVKD. This CDR3 spans 16 amino acids.

This sequence joins TRBV27 and TRBJ1-5; no reliable D call. The CDR3 length is 13 residues. Between the trimmed V and J ends, which lost 6 bases and 5 bases, there was a span of 11 bases. The V gene's germline CDR1 is MNHEY and CDR2 SMNVEV (reference sequence). The CDR3 DNA follows: TGTGCCAGCAGGGCAAGACTAGATCAGCCCCAGCATTTT. Protein: CASRARLDQPQHF.

The rearrangement uses TRBV15 and TRBJ2-3; 10 positions match TRBD2. V lost 0 bases to trimming and J lost 6 bases; unmatched junction nucleotides: 6. This CDR3 is 16 amino acids long. In germline, CDR1 is LNHNV, CDR2 YYDKDF (reference sequence). The CDR3 bases are TGTGCCACCAGCAGAGATCCTAGCGGGAGCGAGGATACGCAGTATTTT. Translating gives CATSRDPSGSEDTQYF.

This clonotype was found once. Since a much larger clone is just one base distant, this may be a read error. CDR3 protein: CASRFSVNGYTF. In nucleotides, the CDR3 is TGTGCCAGCAGGTTTAGTGTAAATGGCTACACCTTC. The J gene is TRBJ1-2, the V gene TRBV12-3 or TRBV12-4; D is undetermined. Trimming removed 6 bases from V and 6 bases from J, with 11 bases in between. The CDR3 consists of 12 residues.

This clonotype was found a few times. V usage is TRBV12-3 or TRBV12-4 and J usage is TRBJ1-1; D not resolved. This CDR3 is built from 12 residues. The V end lost 5 bases, the J end lost 5 bases, and 9 bases lay between the germline ends. The CDR3 reads CASSPIGTEAFF. The CDR3 nucleotides are TGTGCCAGCAGTCCAATCGGGACTGAAGCTTTCTTT.

The chain uses TRBV2 and TRBJ2-1; D is ambiguous. The CDR3 runs to 12 residues. Germline V lookup: CDR1 SNHLY, CDR2 FYNNEI. V dropped 1 base and J dropped 9 bases, with 7 bases sitting between them. The CDR3 is CASSEDGLEQFF. The CDR3 DNA reads as TGTGCCAGCAGTGAAGATGGGCTTGAGCAGTTCTTC.

V is TRBV7-9 and J is TRBJ2-3; no firm D call. This CDR3 contains 14 residues. Trimming removed 4 bases from V and 0 bases from J, with 8 bases in between. The germline V gene has CDR1 SEHNR and CDR2 FQNEAQ (reference sequence). The CDR3 loop reads CASSYPFSTDTQYF. Written as DNA, the CDR3 is TGTGCCAGCAGCTACCCTTTTAGCACAGATACGCAGTATTTT.

Only a few counts were recorded for this clonotype. The genes are TRBV4-1 and TRBJ1-2; no definite D call. Germline CDR1 reads MGHRA; CDR2 reads YSYEKL. CDR3 length: 14 residues. V gave up 1 base and J gave up 0 bases, with 6 bases separating them. CDR3 DNA: TGCGCCAGCAGCCAAGTAACAGCTAACTATGGCTACACCTTC. Translated: CASSQVTANYGYTF.

The rearrangement uses TRBV30 and TRBJ2-3; 11 nucleotides match TRBD2. The length of the CDR3 is 14 residues. Germline V gene sequence: CDR1 GTSNPN, CDR2 SVGIG (reference sequence). J was trimmed by 3 bases and V by 8 bases; bases with no gene match: 7. CDR3 sequence (DNA): TGTGCCGGTATAACTAGCGGGAGTACAGATACGCAGTATTTT. Protein product: CAGITSGSTDTQYF.

The table lists this clonotype with a count of one. V gene TRBV13 combines with J gene TRBJ1-2; D gene unclear. CDR3 length: 14 amino acids. The V end was cut by 0 bases, the J end by 6 bases, with 11 bases between. Germline V lookup: CDR1 PRHDT, CDR2 FYEKMQ (reference sequence). CDR3 sequence: CASSLGRLINGYTF. In DNA form, the CDR3 reads TGTGCCAGCAGCTTAGGGCGCCTTATCAATGGCTACACCTTC.

The rearrangement uses TRBV9 and TRBJ2-1; a weak D match, TRBD2 (5 bases). Germline assignment: CDR1 SGDLS and CDR2 YYNGEE. The CDR3 totals 13 residues. The ends were cut back, 9 bases at V and 7 bases at J, with 17 bases in the middle. CDR3 bases: TGTGCCACCACCGGGCGGCCGGGGAATGAGCAGTTCTTC. Protein sequence: CATTGRPGNEQFF.

V and J are TRBV5-4 and TRBJ1-2; D possibly corresponds to TRBD1 (6 bases). Germline V gives CDR1 SGHNT, CDR2 YYREEE (reference sequence). Trimming took 5 bases from V and 6 from J, leaving 17 bases between them. This CDR3 contains 14 residues. CDR3 residues: CASRWDIGIDGYTF. The CDR3 DNA reads TGTGCCAGCAGGTGGGACATAGGGATCGATGGCTACACCTTC.

The CDR3 DNA reads as TGTGCCAGCAGCCTGGGACTAGTCCCCTCCTACGAGCAGTACTTC. It codes for CASSLGLVPSYEQYF. This chain connects TRBV7-9 to TRBJ2-7; 8 bases match TRBD2. In germline, CDR1 is SEHNR, CDR2 FQNEAQ (reference sequence). The junction had 6 bases not matched to a gene; V was cut back by 5 bases and J by 0 bases. The CDR3 has 15 amino acids.

V usage is TRBV18 and J usage is TRBJ2-4; D remains unclear. The J call may be incorrect, as the DNA end agrees better with TRBJ2-7. Germline V lookup: CDR1 KGHSH, CDR2 LQKENI. There are 13 residues in the CDR3. CDR3 amino acids: CASSNGESYEQYF. The CDR3 nucleotides read TGTGCCAGCTCAAATGGCGAATCCTACGAGCAGTACTTC.